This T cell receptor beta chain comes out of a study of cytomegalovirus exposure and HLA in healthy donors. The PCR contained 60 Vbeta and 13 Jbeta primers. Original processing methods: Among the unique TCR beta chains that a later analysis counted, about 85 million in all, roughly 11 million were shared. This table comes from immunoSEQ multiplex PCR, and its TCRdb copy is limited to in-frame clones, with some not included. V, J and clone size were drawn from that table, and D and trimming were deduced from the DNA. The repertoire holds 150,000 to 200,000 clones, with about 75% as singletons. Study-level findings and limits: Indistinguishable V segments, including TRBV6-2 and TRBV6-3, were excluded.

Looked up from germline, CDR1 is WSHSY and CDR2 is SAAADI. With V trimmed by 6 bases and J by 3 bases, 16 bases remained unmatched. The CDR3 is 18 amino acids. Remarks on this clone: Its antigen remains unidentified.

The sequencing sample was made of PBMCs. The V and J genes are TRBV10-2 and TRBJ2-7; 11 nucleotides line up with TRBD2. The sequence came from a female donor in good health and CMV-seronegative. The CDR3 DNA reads TGCGCCAGCAGCCTAGCGGGAGGAGGGGAGACGGTGGGCTACGAGCAGTACTTC. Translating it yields CASSLAGGGETVGYEQYF.